This T cell receptor beta chain was profiled in a study of shared clonotypes between healthy human individuals. Sequencing used immunoSEQ multiplex PCR; TCRdb keeps in-frame clones, though not all of them. This sample yields just over 2,000,000 clones, of which about 95% are seen a single time; approximately 1.2% belongs to the top ten. CD45RO-negative, CCR7-selected cells formed the naive CD8 fraction, which excluded terminally differentiated effector memory CD45RA+ cells. Material for sequencing was naive CD8+ T cells sorted from blood. The receptor's source is a man in his late teens or twenties in good health.

The chain's CDR3 is CASSELVQLRGYNEQFF. The CDR3 nucleotides are TGCGCCAGCAGTGAACTAGTCCAGTTGCGGGGGTACAATGAGCAGTTCTTC. The V call is TRBV10-2, the J call TRBJ2-1; 7 nucleotides agree with TRBD2. V was pared by 3 bases and J by 4 bases, with 12 bases of the junction left unmatched. The CDR3 consists of 17 residues. Germline assignment: CDR1 WSHSY and CDR2 SAAADI.